This T cell receptor (beta chain) was documented in a study of blood T cell repertoires in COVID-19. Study as a whole: Sources were T cells, B-cell-depleted T cells, or PBMCs; the material itself was cDNA or gDNA.

Two consecutive negative NP/OP PCR tests, clearance, or resolved symptoms defined Cohort 3 recovery. Trimming left V 5 bases short and J 5 bases short, with 10 bases between. Germline assignment: CDR1 SGHVS and CDR2 FQNEAQ. The CDR3 has 13 residues. Authors' methods: For nucleated cells, counts were estimated from reference gene primer amplification. Clones were sequenced by immunoSEQ multiplex PCR, and TCRdb holds only the in-frame ones, with some missing. From that table come the V and J calls and clone size; the DNA was used to work out D and trimming. This table holds 200,000 to 250,000 clones, 80% to 85% found once.

The origin of this receptor is a woman aged 40 to 50 who had recovered from COVID-19. What was sequenced was PBMCs or T cells enriched from blood (not recorded which). The chain employs TRBV7-8 and TRBJ2-1, with D possibly TRBD1 on 6 matching bases. CDR3 nucleotide sequence: TGTGCCAGCAGCGAAGACAGGCACAATGAGCAGTTCTTC. Translation: CASSEDRHNEQFF.